This T cell receptor (beta chain) stems from a study of blood T cell repertoires in COVID-19 (dated by TCRdb to 2018 to 2021). Regarding the study in general: Samples from collaborators originated in the United States, Italy and Spain and spanned both the acute and convalescent phases of COVID-19. The material from the prospective study consisted of cDNA or gDNA derived from T cells, B-cell-depleted T cells, or PBMCs. The dataset comprised deeply sampled blood TCRbeta repertoires from subjects exposed to, actively infected with, or recovered from COVID-19. The repertoires were released in a freely available public database intended as a resource for research on the immune response to SARS-CoV-2. Samples came from the ongoing ImmuneRACE study (first 160 participants) plus 1,254 subjects from 6 global collaborators. Sample metadata almost always included a de-identified subject ID, COVID-19 status, age in years and sex. Where available, HLA class I and class II types were taken from metadata supplied by the sample provider and were not determined by assay-based typing. Overall study results and their limits: Clinical and demographic metadata were provided uncurated, with the amount varying by source and participant.

Per the germline V gene (reference sequence), GTSNPN is the CDR1 and SVGIG is the CDR2. V is cut back by 4 bases and J by 1 base, with 0 bases in the junction unmatched. The CDR3, cysteine through phenylalanine, is 13 amino acids long. The DNA shown is the 39-base CDR3, in frame from base 1. TCRbeta CDR3 regions were amplified from genomic DNA by means of the immunoSEQ Assay, a bias-controlled multiplex PCR. Under the source paper's analysis protocol: Within the assay, amplification of reference gene primers was used to estimate how many nucleated cells each sample contained. To quantify the absolute abundance of each unique TCRbeta CDR3 rearrangement, sequence reads were collapsed and filtered. For each sample, productive Simpson clonality was calculated as the square root of Simpson's diversity index over productive rearrangements. Sourced from immuneACCESS, this table was stored by TCRdb with only in-frame sequences that have V and J called. A share of the clones is absent; for the studies checked, an unresolved V gene accounts for under half, and the remainder has no known explanation. The D gene and trimming were derived from the DNA, and the V and J assignments and clone size from that table. This sample lists around 100,000 clones; around nine tenths were detected once. The top ten constitute approximately 4% of the sample.

Each collaborating institution followed its own protocols to collect whole blood in K2EDTA tubes. For TCRbeta analysis, collaborator samples were shipped as frozen whole blood, as isolated PBMCs, or as DNA extracted from either sample type. This clone turned up a few times. Its recognized antigen is unknown. Per-base quality was not reported, and no clone a single base away is much larger than it. Specimen: peripheral blood. Recombination linked TRBV30 to TRBJ1-5; TRBD1 lines up with 8 middle nucleotides. The origin of this receptor is a middle-aged man with acute or convalescent COVID-19. The DNA sequence is TGTGCCTGGACAGGGGGCAGCAATCAGCCCCAGCATTTT. It is translated as CAWTGGSNQPQHF.